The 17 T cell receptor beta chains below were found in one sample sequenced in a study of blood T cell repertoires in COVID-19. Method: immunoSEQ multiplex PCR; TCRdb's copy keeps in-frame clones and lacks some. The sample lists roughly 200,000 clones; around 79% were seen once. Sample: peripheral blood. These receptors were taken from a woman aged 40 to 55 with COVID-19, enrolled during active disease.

The CDR3 nucleotides read TGTGCTAGTGGTTTGGTGACAGGAGGCACCGGGGAGCTGTTTTTT. This gives the protein CASGLVTGGTGELFF. This chain joins TRBV12-5 and TRBJ2-2; D possibly corresponds to TRBD1 (6 bases). CDR3 length: 15 amino acids. V dropped 0 bases and J dropped 4 bases, with 9 bases sitting between them. The germline CDR1 and CDR2 sequences are LGHNT and FRNRAP.

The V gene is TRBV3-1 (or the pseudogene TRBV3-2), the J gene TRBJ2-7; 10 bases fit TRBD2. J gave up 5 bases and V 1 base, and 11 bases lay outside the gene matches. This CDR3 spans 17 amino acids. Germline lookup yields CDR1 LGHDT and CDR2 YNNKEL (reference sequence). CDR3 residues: CASSQGGPSGRAHEQYF. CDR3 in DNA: TGTGCCAGCAGCCAAGGGGGACCGAGCGGGAGGGCCCACGAGCAGTACTTC.

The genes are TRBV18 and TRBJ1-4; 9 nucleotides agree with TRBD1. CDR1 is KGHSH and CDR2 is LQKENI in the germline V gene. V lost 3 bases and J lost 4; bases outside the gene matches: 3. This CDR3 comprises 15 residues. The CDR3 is CASSPGQGFNEKLFF. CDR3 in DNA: TGTGCCAGCTCACCGGGACAGGGTTTTAATGAAAAACTGTTTTTT.

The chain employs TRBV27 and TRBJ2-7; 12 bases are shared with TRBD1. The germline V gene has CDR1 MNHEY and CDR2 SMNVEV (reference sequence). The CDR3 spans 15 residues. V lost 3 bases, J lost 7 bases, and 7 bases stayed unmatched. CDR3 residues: CASSFRDRGRGEQYF. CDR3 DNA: TGTGCCAGCAGTTTCCGGGACAGGGGGCGCGGAGAGCAGTACTTC.

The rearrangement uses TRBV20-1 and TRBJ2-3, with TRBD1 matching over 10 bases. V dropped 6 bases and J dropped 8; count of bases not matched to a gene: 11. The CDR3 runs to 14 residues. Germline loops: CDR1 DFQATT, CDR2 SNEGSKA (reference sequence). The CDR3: CSASPGTGEGTQYF. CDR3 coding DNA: TGCAGTGCGAGTCCCGGGACAGGGGAAGGTACGCAGTATTTT.

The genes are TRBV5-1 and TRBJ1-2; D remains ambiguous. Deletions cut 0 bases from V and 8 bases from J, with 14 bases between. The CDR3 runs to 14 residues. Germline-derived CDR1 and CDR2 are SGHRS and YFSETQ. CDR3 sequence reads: CASSLAGTEAGYTF. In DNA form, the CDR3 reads TGCGCCAGCAGCTTGGCCGGAACCGAGGCCGGCTACACCTTC.

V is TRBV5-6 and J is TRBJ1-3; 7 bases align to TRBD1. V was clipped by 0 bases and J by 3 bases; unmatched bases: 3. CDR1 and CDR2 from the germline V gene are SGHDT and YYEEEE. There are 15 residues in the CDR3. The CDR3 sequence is CASSLVRDSGNTIYF. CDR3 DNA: TGTGCCAGCAGCTTGGTCCGGGACAGTGGAAACACCATATATTTT.

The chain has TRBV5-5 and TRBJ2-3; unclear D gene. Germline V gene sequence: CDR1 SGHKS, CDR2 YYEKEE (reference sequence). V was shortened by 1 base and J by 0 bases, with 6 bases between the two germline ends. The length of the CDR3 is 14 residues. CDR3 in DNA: TGTGCCAGCAGCTTGTTGCAGAGCACAGATACGCAGTATTTT. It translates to CASSLLQSTDTQYF.

CDR3 in DNA: TGCGCCAGCAGCTGGGGGACAGGGAAGGGTGGTAATTCACCCCTCCACTTT. It specifies CASSWGTGKGGNSPLHF. J is TRBJ1-6 and V is TRBV5-1, with 9 bases matching TRBD1. From germline, CDR1 is SGHRS and CDR2 YFSETQ. The CDR3 has 17 residues. Trimming removed 3 bases from V and 6 bases from J; junction bases left unmatched: 10.

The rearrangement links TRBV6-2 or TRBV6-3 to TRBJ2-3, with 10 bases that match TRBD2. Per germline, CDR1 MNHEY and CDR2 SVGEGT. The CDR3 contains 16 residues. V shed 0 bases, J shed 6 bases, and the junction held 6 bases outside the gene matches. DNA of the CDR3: TGTGCCAGCAGTTACTCGAAAGCGGGAGGGCCGGATACGCAGTATTTT. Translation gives CASSYSKAGGPDTQYF.

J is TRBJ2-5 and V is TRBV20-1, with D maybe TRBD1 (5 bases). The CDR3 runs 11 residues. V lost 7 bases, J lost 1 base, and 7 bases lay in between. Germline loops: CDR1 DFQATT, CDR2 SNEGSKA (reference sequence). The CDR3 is CSGGRQETQYF. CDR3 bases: TGCAGTGGGGGCCGCCAAGAGACCCAGTACTTC.

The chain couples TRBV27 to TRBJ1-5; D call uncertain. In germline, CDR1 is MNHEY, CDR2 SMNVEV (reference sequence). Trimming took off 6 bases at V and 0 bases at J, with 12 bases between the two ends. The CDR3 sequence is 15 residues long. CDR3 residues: CASRWYGDSNQPQHF. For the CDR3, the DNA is TGTGCCAGCAGGTGGTACGGGGATAGCAATCAGCCCCAGCATTTT.

The CDR3 DNA reads as TGTGCCAGCTCACCATCTTCTAGCGGGAGTGGCAATGAGCAGTTCTTC. The encoded protein is CASSPSSSGSGNEQFF. The chain carries TRBV18 and TRBJ2-1; 10 bases agree with TRBD2. Per the germline V gene, CDR1 is KGHSH and CDR2 is LQKENI. The CDR3 is 16 amino acids. The V segment lost 2 bases and the J segment 6 bases; nucleotides outside the gene matches: 7.

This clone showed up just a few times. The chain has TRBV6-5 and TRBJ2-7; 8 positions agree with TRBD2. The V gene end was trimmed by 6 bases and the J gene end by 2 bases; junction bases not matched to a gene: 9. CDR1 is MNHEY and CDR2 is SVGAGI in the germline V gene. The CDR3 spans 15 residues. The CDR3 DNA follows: TGTGCCAGCAGCCCGGGGCGGGGGGCCGCCTACGAGCAGTACTTC. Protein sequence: CASSPGRGAAYEQYF.

The CDR3 DNA sequence: TGTGCCAGCAGTGGGACAGCAGTCTATGGCTACACCTTC. This gives the protein CASSGTAVYGYTF. The chain joins TRBV2 to TRBJ1-2, with D possibly being TRBD1 (6 bases). In germline, CDR1 is SNHLY, CDR2 FYNNEI. Trimming took off 4 bases at V and 4 bases at J, with 10 bases between the two ends. The CDR3 extends over 13 amino acids.

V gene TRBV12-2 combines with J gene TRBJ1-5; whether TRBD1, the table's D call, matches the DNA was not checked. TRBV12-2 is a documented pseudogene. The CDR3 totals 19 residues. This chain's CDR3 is CASRFNGYTGRWGNQPQHF. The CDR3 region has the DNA TGTGCAAGTCGCTTCAACGGATATACAGGGCGGTGGGGCAATCAGCCCCAGCATTTT.

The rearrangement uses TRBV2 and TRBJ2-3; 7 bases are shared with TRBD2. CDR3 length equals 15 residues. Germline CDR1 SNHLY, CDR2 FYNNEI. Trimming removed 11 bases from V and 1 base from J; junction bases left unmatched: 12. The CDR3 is CAQRVGLAGTDTQYF. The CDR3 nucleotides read TGTGCCCAGCGGGTTGGGCTAGCGGGCACAGATACGCAGTATTTT.